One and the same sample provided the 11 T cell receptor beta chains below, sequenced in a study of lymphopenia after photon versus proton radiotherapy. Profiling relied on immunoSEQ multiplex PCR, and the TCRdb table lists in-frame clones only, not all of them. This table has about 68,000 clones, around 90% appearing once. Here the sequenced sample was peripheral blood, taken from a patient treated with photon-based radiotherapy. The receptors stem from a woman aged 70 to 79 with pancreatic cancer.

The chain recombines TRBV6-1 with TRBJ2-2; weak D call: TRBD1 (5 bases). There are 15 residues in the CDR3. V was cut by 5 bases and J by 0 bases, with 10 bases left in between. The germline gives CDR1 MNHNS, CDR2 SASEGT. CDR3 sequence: CASSTWTTNTGELFF. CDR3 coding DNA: TGTGCCAGCAGTACTTGGACAACGAACACCGGGGAGCTGTTTTTT.

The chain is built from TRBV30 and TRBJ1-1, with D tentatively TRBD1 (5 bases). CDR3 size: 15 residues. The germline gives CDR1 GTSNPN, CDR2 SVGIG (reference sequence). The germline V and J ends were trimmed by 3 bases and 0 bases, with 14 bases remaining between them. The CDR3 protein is CAWRRTGTLNTEAFF. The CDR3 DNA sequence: TGTGCCTGGAGGCGCACGGGGACCCTGAACACTGAAGCTTTCTTT.

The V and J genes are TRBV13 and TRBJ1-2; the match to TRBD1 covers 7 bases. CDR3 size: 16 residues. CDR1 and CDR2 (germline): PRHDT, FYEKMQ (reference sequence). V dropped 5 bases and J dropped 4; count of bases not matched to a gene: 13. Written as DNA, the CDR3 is TGTGCCAGCAGCGGCAACGAGGGGGCAGAGAGCTATGGCTACACCTTC. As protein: CASSGNEGAESYGYTF.

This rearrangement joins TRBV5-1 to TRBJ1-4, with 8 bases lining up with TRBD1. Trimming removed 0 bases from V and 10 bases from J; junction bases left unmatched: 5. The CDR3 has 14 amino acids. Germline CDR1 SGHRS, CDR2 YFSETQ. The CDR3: CASSLEGQAAKLFF. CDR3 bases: TGCGCCAGCAGCTTGGAGGGACAGGCGGCAAAACTGTTTTTT.

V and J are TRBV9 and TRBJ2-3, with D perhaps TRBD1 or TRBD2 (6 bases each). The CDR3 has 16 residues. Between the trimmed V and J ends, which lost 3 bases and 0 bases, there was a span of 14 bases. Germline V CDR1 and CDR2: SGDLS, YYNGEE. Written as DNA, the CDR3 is TGTGCCAGCAGCGCCCACCAGGGGACTAGCACAGATACGCAGTATTTT. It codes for CASSAHQGTSTDTQYF.

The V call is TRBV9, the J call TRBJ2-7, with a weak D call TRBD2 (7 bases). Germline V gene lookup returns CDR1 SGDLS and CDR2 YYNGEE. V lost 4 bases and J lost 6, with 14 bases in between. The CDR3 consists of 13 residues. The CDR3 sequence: CASSLGGDSEQYF. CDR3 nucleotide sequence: TGTGCCAGCAGCCTAGGGGGGGATAGCGAGCAGTACTTC.

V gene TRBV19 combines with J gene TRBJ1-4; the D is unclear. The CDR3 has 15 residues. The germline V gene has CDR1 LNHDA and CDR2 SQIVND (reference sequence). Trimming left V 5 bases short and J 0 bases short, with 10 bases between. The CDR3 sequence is CASSRGSPTNEKLFF. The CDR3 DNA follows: TGTGCCAGTAGTCGTGGCTCCCCAACTAATGAAAAACTGTTTTTT.

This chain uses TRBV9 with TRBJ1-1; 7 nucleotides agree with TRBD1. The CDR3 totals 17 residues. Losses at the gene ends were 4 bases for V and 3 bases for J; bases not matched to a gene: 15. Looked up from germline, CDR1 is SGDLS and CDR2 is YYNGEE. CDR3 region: CASSSHGRGHGYTEAFF. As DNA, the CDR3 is TGTGCCAGCAGCTCCCACGGTAGGGGGCACGGGTACACTGAAGCTTTCTTT.

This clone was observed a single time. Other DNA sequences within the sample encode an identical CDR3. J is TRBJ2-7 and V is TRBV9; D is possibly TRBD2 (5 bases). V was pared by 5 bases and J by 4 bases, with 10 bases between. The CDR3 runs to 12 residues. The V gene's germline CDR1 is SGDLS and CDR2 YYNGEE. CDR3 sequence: CASSPTGYEQYF. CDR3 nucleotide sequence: TGTGCCAGCAGTCCCACGGGGTACGAGCAGTACTTC.

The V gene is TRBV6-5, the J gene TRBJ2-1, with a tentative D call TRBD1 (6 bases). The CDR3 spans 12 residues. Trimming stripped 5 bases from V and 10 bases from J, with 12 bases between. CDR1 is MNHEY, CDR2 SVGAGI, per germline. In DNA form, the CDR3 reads TGTGCCAGCAGTACCGCTAGGGGGGAGCAGTTCTTC. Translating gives CASSTARGEQFF.

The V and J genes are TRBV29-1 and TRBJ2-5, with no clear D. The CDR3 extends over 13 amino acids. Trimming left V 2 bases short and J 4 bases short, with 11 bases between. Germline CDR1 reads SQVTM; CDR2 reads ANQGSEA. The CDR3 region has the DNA TGCAGCGTTGAATTACACACGGGAGAGACCCAGTACTTC. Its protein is CSVELHTGETQYF. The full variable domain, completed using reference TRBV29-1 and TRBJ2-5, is SAVISQKPSRDICQRGTSLTIQCQVDSQVTMMFWYRQQPGQSLTLIATANQGSEATYESGFVIDKFPISRPNLTFSTLTVSNMSPEDSSIYLCSVELHTGETQYFGPGTRLLVL.